Shown below are 5 T cell receptor beta chains from a single sample sequenced in a study of response to subunit inactivated influenza vaccine. Using its own MiXCR run on the RT-PCR reads, TCRdb lists one record per CDR3 protein. In the table there are about 540,000 distinct CDR3 sequences, approximately 20% of which are singletons. This same sample was also taken into another study, of T cells expressing NK-cell markers. In that study: TCR beta cDNA was generated via 5'RACE template switching incorporating UMIs.

The sample consisted of CD4+ T cells sorted from PBMCs, taken roughly 13 days after vaccination. The receptors originated from a man aged 50 to 60 who received an inactivated influenza vaccine.

The V call is TRBV9, the J call TRBJ1-3; 8 nucleotides agree with TRBD1. Trimming took 4 bases from V and 3 from J; bases not matched to a gene: 9. CDR1 SGDLS and CDR2 YYNGEE come from the germline V gene. CDR3 length equals 16 residues. The CDR3, as DNA: TGTGCCAGCAGCTCCCAGACAGGGGATTATGGAAACACCATATATTTT. Amino acids: CASSSQTGDYGNTIYF.

This clonotype showed up just a few times. The rearrangement uses TRBV12-3 or TRBV12-4 and TRBJ2-1; possible D gene TRBD2, 6 bases. The CDR3 runs 14 residues. V lost 4 bases and J 3 bases, leaving 10 bases between the germline ends. The DNA of the CDR3 is TGTGCCAGCAGTTCTTGGGGGGACTACAATGAGCAGTTCTTC. Translated: CASSSWGDYNEQFF.

V usage is TRBV29-1 and J usage is TRBJ2-1; 7 bases align to TRBD2. There are 12 residues in the CDR3. Germline V CDR1 and CDR2: SQVTM, ANQGSEA. V shed 3 bases, J shed 15 bases, and the junction held 11 bases outside the gene matches. CDR3 in amino acids: CSVEAGTTLGFF. The CDR3 nucleotides are TGCAGCGTTGAGGCCGGGACTACCCTCGGGTTCTTC.

This clonotype was counted a few times. The V gene is TRBV5-1, the J gene TRBJ2-3, with D possibly being TRBD1 or TRBD2 (5 bases each). Germline V CDR1 and CDR2: SGHRS, YFSETQ. The V gene lost 0 bases and the J gene lost 6 bases, with 17 bases spanning the gap. The length of the CDR3 is 16 residues. The CDR3 here is CASSLAPGTATDTQYF. The DNA of the CDR3 is TGCGCCAGCAGCTTGGCCCCCGGGACGGCCACTGATACGCAGTATTTT.

This clonotype has a handful of counts. The V gene is TRBV28, the J gene TRBJ2-5, with 9 bases identical to TRBD1. Looked up from germline, CDR1 is MDHEN and CDR2 is SYDVKM. The junction had 8 bases not matched to a gene; V was cut back by 4 bases and J by 5 bases. This CDR3 is 15 amino acids long. The CDR3 sequence: CASSSPGTGTETQYF. The CDR3 region has the DNA TGTGCCAGCAGTTCCCCCGGGACAGGGACGGAGACCCAGTACTTC.